The 6 T cell receptor beta chains below all came from one sample that was sequenced in a study of shared clonotypes between healthy human individuals. Using immunoSEQ multiplex PCR, the repertoire was profiled, and TCRdb retains in-frame clones only, with some absent. This sample has about 600,000 clones, with 97% found just once. The specimen was naive CD4+ T cells sorted from blood. Subset defined: CD45RA+ positively selected. The origin of the receptors is a woman aged 25 to 39 in good health.

V usage is TRBV28 and J usage is TRBJ2-7, with D hard to call. V gave up 3 bases and J gave up 6 bases, with 3 bases separating them. CDR3 length: 10 residues. Per the germline V gene, CDR1 is MDHEN and CDR2 is SYDVKM. CDR3 amino acids: CASSFREQYF. The CDR3 nucleotides read TGTGCCAGCAGTTTTCGCGAGCAGTACTTC.

The chain links TRBV19 to TRBJ1-1; D not resolved. The CDR3 runs to 14 residues. Germline V CDR1 and CDR2: LNHDA, SQIVND (reference sequence). V lost 7 bases and J 10 bases, leaving 22 bases between the germline ends. The CDR3 nucleotides read TGTGCCAGTACCGCGAGTATGGTCGGCCAAGTAGCTTTCTTT. It codes for CASTASMVGQVAFF.

V and J are TRBV6-6 and TRBJ1-1; the D is unclear. Germline CDR1 MNHNY, CDR2 SVGAGI (reference sequence). Trimming took 0 bases from V and 2 from J, leaving 10 bases between them. The CDR3 runs 15 residues. This CDR3 reads CASSYSELLNTEAFF. CDR3 bases: TGTGCCAGCAGTTACTCAGAGCTCCTAAACACTGAAGCTTTCTTT.

The chain couples TRBV28 to TRBJ1-1; D possibly corresponds to TRBD1 (5 bases). Germline V CDR1 and CDR2: MDHEN, SYDVKM. With 5 bases removed from V and 2 bases from J, the gap between germline ends came to 18 bases. There are 16 residues in the CDR3. The CDR3 reads CASSHDLQGGNTEAFF. In DNA, the CDR3 is TGTGCCAGCAGTCACGACCTCCAGGGCGGAAACACTGAAGCTTTCTTT.

The chain combines TRBV18 with TRBJ2-7, with 7 nucleotides matching TRBD1. The V gene end was trimmed by 3 bases and the J gene end by 6 bases; junction bases not matched to a gene: 5. From germline, CDR1 is KGHSH and CDR2 LQKENI. The CDR3 consists of 13 residues. CDR3: CASSPPDRSEQYF. The CDR3 nucleotides read TGTGCCAGCTCACCTCCGGACAGGTCCGAGCAGTACTTC.

V usage is TRBV28 and J usage is TRBJ2-1; 11 nucleotides agree with TRBD1. Germline lookup yields CDR1 MDHEN and CDR2 SYDVKM. The CDR3 has 15 residues. V trimming: 5 bases; J trimming: 9 bases; junction bases outside the gene matches: 9. Here the CDR3 reads CASSPLGQGAVEQFF. CDR3 DNA: TGTGCCAGCAGTCCCCTTGGACAGGGGGCTGTTGAGCAGTTCTTC.